Listed here are 15 T cell receptor beta chains from one sample, sequenced in a study of T cell responses to AZD1222 COVID-19 vaccine listed by TCRdb under 2021. Taken with the paper, the label for time point translates to: baseline before first vaccination. The method was the immunoSEQ multiplex PCR assay. TCRdb limited this immuneACCESS table to in-frame rearrangements with V and J called. A share of clones is missing; checked studies link under half to unresolved V genes, and the rest is unexplained. A total of 140,000 to 150,000 clones appear in this sample, over 85% of them only once. Jointly, the top ten make up under 6.5% of the sample. Specimen: peripheral blood, collected on day 0 of AZD1222 vaccination. All receptors derive from an adult in good health.

This sequence joins TRBV28 and TRBJ2-2; D gene ambiguous. Trimming removed 3 bases at V and 1 base at J, with 6 bases between. The CDR3 has 14 amino acids. CDR1 is MDHEN and CDR2 is SYDVKM in the germline V gene. CDR3 sequence reads: CASSLAGNTGELFF. CDR3 DNA sequence: TGTGCCAGCAGTTTGGCAGGGAACACCGGGGAGCTGTTTTTT.

This clone has just a few counts. The chain has TRBV6-1 and TRBJ2-5, with no clear D. Germline-derived CDR1 and CDR2 are MNHNS and SASEGT. Deletions cut 0 bases from V and 5 bases from J, with 10 bases between. There are 14 residues in the CDR3. CDR3 loop: CASSEATGGETQYF. Written as DNA, the CDR3 is TGTGCCAGCAGTGAAGCTACGGGTGGTGAGACCCAGTACTTC.

The chain carries TRBV6-5 and TRBJ1-2; D not resolved. CDR3 length equals 13 residues. Trimming shortened V by 8 bases and J by 5 bases, and 15 bases separated the two germline ends. Germline V gene sequence: CDR1 MNHEY, CDR2 SVGAGI. The CDR3 loop is CASLKNTEYGYTF. The CDR3 DNA reads TGTGCCAGCTTAAAAAACACGGAATATGGCTACACCTTC.

The count of this clone is one. The chain couples TRBV4-1 to TRBJ2-1, with D unresolved. Trimming removed 2 bases from V and 1 base from J, with 15 bases in between. Germline loops: CDR1 MGHRA, CDR2 YSYEKL. The CDR3 has 17 amino acids. The CDR3 nucleotides are TGCGCCAGCAGCCAAAGAGTGAGTCTGGGATCCTACAATGAGCAGTTCTTC. It is translated as CASSQRVSLGSYNEQFF.

This sequence joins TRBV4-1 and TRBJ2-7; 14 bases are shared with TRBD2. CDR1 and CDR2 (germline): MGHRA, YSYEKL. V dropped 2 bases and J dropped 8; count of bases not matched to a gene: 14. There are 18 residues in the CDR3. Here the CDR3 DNA reads TGCGCCAGCAGCCAATACGACGGGACTAGCGGGAGATCCGGCAAGCAGTACTTC. This gives the protein CASSQYDGTSGRSGKQYF.

The chain employs TRBV29-1 and TRBJ2-2; D is uncertain. Germline CDR1 SQVTM, CDR2 ANQGSEA. V was trimmed by 7 bases and J by 5 bases, leaving 14 bases between them. The CDR3 loop spans 13 amino acids. CDR3 sequence reads: CSADAGRTGELFF. For the CDR3, the DNA is TGCAGCGCTGACGCCGGCCGGACCGGGGAGCTGTTTTTT.

This chain links TRBV4-1 with TRBJ1-5; 7 bases line up with TRBD1. Per germline, CDR1 MGHRA and CDR2 YSYEKL. The CDR3 is 15 amino acids. J was trimmed by 4 bases and V by 0 bases; bases with no gene match: 3. Written as DNA, the CDR3 is TGCGCCAGCAGCCAAGAACAGGGGAGGAATCAGCCCCAGCATTTT. Translated, it gives CASSQEQGRNQPQHF.

In DNA, the CDR3 is TGTGCCAGCAGCGCCCCTAGCGGGAGTACCGATGAGCAGTTCTTC. It encodes CASSAPSGSTDEQFF. This chain connects TRBV5-4 to TRBJ2-1; 10 positions match TRBD2. This CDR3 contains 15 residues. CDR1 and CDR2 from the germline V gene are SGHNT and YYREEE (reference sequence). V shed 4 bases, J shed 8 bases, and the junction held 9 bases outside the gene matches.

The rearrangement joins TRBV19 to TRBJ2-3; D uncertain. V was shortened by 5 bases and J by 7 bases, with 10 bases between the two germline ends. This CDR3 region has 12 residues. The V gene's germline CDR1 is LNHDA and CDR2 SQIVND (reference sequence). The CDR3 loop reads CASSSGINTQYF. CDR3 nucleotide sequence: TGTGCCAGTAGTTCTGGGATCAATACGCAGTATTTT.

The CDR3 loop reads CASSYIGRGGTDTQYF. The CDR3 nucleotides are TGTGCCAGCAGTTACATCGGGCGGGGCGGGACAGATACGCAGTATTTT. This chain links TRBV6-2 or TRBV6-3 with TRBJ2-3; D possibly corresponds to TRBD2 (6 bases). Germline values: CDR1 MNHEY, CDR2 SVGEGT. The ends were cut back, 2 bases at V and 3 bases at J, with 15 bases in the middle. The CDR3 is 16 residues long.

V and J are TRBV6-1 and TRBJ1-1; possibly TRBD1 for D (6 bases). V lost 3 bases, J lost 3 bases, and 11 bases lay in between. The germline V gene has CDR1 MNHNS and CDR2 SASEGT. The CDR3 extends over 14 amino acids. In nucleotides, the CDR3 is TGTGCCAGCAGTGATGGAGGGGGGGACACTGAAGCTTTCTTT. Translation: CASSDGGGDTEAFF.

V gene TRBV18 combines with J gene TRBJ2-7; D may match TRBD1 or TRBD2 (5 bases each). Germline CDR1 and CDR2: KGHSH and LQKENI. Trimming removed 6 bases from V and 6 bases from J, with 12 bases in between. The CDR3 is 12 amino acids. CDR3: CASSLGAGEQYF. Here the CDR3 DNA reads TGTGCCAGCTCGCTCGGGGCAGGCGAGCAGTACTTC.

The chain carries TRBV6-5 and TRBJ1-1, with D tentatively TRBD1 (6 bases). Trimming cost V 6 bases and J 1 base, with 9 bases left between them. The CDR3 has 13 amino acids. Germline values: CDR1 MNHEY, CDR2 SVGAGI. CDR3: CASRGTRNTEAFF. In nucleotides, the CDR3 is TGTGCCAGCAGGGGGACAAGGAACACTGAAGCTTTCTTT.

This clone was seen a single time. The V and J genes are TRBV19 and TRBJ2-1, with D possibly being TRBD1 or TRBD2 (5 bases each). Germline CDR1 reads LNHDA; CDR2 reads SQIVND (reference sequence). This CDR3 spans 15 amino acids. V was pared by 1 base and J by 4 bases, with 11 bases between. The CDR3, as DNA: TGTGCCAGTAGTATAGGGGGGAGCGGTTACAATGAGCAGTTCTTC. Translated: CASSIGGSGYNEQFF.

The chain joins TRBV20-1 to TRBJ2-2; 12 positions match TRBD1. The junction had 8 bases not matched to a gene; V was cut back by 3 bases and J by 6 bases. The CDR3 totals 16 residues. From germline, CDR1 is DFQATT and CDR2 SNEGSKA (reference sequence). CDR3 in DNA: TGCAGTGCTAGTCCCGGGACAGGGGGCGAATCCGGGGAGCTGTTTTTT. Translation: CSASPGTGGESGELFF.